This T cell receptor (beta chain) was identified during a study of blood T cells in healthy people across ages. A second PCR of roughly 6 to 12 cycles used a sample-barcoded 5' primer and a J-beta primer mix. Each sample provided no less than 3 million CDR3-containing paired-end reads. TCRdb redid the calling of the 5' RACE reads with MiXCR, one entry per CDR3 protein. Among around 1,000,000 distinct CDR3 sequences listed, approximately 26% were seen once. The germline CDR1 and CDR2 sequences are MNHNS and SASEGT. The CDR3 spans 14 residues. Trimming removed 7 bases from V and 6 bases from J, with 16 bases in between. These data also formed part of another study, on T cells of mothers and their children. That report adds: Microchimeric T cell clones that persisted were not detected.

The sample taken for sequencing was blood. V and J are TRBV6-1 and TRBJ1-5, with D possibly matching TRBD1 (6 bases). The TCR comes from a girl aged 2 to 9 in good health. The CDR3 spells CASTGAPGIQPQHF. In DNA form, the CDR3 reads TGTGCCAGCACGGGGGCACCGGGAATTCAGCCCCAGCATTTT.